The 26 T cell receptor beta chains reported below all come from one sample, sequenced in a study of CD4 T cell repertoires in COVID-19. The method was immunoSEQ multiplex PCR; TCRdb's version includes in-frame clones alone and lacks a portion of them. This sample has over 75,000 clones, with 80% to 90% found just once. The starting material was CD4+ T cells from peripheral blood, obtained after recovery from COVID-19. The receptor set was obtained from a human donor who had COVID-19.

The CDR3 spells CASSVGLGGRNTEAFF. The CDR3 DNA follows: TGTGCCAGCAGCGTAGGTCTTGGGGGCAGGAACACTGAAGCTTTCTTT. The rearrangement uses TRBV9 and TRBJ1-1; maybe TRBD1 (6 bases). Germline-derived CDR1 and CDR2 are SGDLS and YYNGEE. The ends were cut back, 0 bases at V and 1 base at J, with 13 bases in the middle. This CDR3 region has 16 residues.

CDR3 sequence (DNA): TGTGCCAGCAGGTTGGTCCCTGAAAAACTGTTTTTT. It is translated as CASRLVPEKLFF. V is TRBV2 and J is TRBJ1-4; D is unresolved. The CDR3 runs 12 residues. V dropped 6 bases and J dropped 7 bases, with 9 bases sitting between them. CDR1 and CDR2 (germline): SNHLY, FYNNEI.

J is TRBJ1-6 and V is TRBV3-1 (or the pseudogene TRBV3-2); no clear D. Germline assignment: CDR1 LGHDT and CDR2 YNNKEL (reference sequence). V was cut by 4 bases and J by 0 bases, with 19 bases left in between. The CDR3 spans 19 residues. CDR3: CASSLLRATMSSYNSPLHF. DNA for the CDR3: TGTGCCAGCAGCCTCCTCCGGGCTACAATGAGCTCCTATAATTCACCCCTCCACTTT.

This chain connects TRBV28 to TRBJ2-7; perhaps TRBD1 as D (5 bases). Germline V gene sequence: CDR1 MDHEN, CDR2 SYDVKM. The CDR3 contains 16 residues. Trimming left V 4 bases short and J 1 base short, with 17 bases between. The CDR3 is CASSSIQEEDSYEQYF. CDR3 nucleotide sequence: TGTGCCAGCAGTTCAATACAGGAAGAGGATTCCTACGAGCAGTACTTC.

This chain uses TRBV11-2 with TRBJ2-1; D is possibly TRBD2 (6 bases). Germline assignment: CDR1 SGHAT and CDR2 FQNNGV. The CDR3 runs to 11 residues. V was trimmed by 4 bases and J by 10 bases, leaving 8 bases between them. DNA for the CDR3: TGTGCCAGCAGCTCCGGAGGGGAGCAGTTCTTC. This codes for CASSSGGEQFF.

This clone has more than one count but fewer than ten. The chain recombines TRBV28 with TRBJ1-2, with D tentatively TRBD1 (5 bases). V was shortened by 1 base and J by 4 bases, with 7 bases between the two germline ends. This CDR3 contains 13 residues. Germline CDR1 MDHEN, CDR2 SYDVKM. The CDR3 protein is CASSLYRSYGYTF. CDR3 DNA sequence: TGTGCCAGCAGTTTATACAGGTCCTATGGCTACACCTTC.

The chain combines TRBV10-1 with TRBJ2-5; the match to TRBD2 covers 14 bases. CDR1 is WNHNN, CDR2 SYGVQD, per germline (reference sequence). V lost 11 bases to trimming and J lost 5 bases; unmatched junction nucleotides: 10. This CDR3 contains 15 residues. The CDR3: CAGLGLAGDGETQYF. The CDR3 nucleotides read TGCGCCGGGTTGGGACTAGCGGGAGATGGGGAGACCCAGTACTTC.

V usage is TRBV5-1 and J usage is TRBJ2-6, with a possible D match to TRBD1 (6 bases). V shed 4 bases and J shed 3 bases, with 11 bases lying between them. The CDR3 has 15 residues. Per germline, CDR1 SGHRS and CDR2 YFSETQ. CDR3 DNA sequence: TGCGCCAGCAGCCTGGACAGAAGTGGGGCCAACGTCCTGACTTTC. It specifies CASSLDRSGANVLTF.

The J gene is TRBJ2-7, the V gene TRBV2, with D tentatively TRBD2 (5 bases). CDR1 SNHLY and CDR2 FYNNEI come from the germline V gene. The CDR3 is 15 amino acids. V was shortened by 6 bases and J by 0 bases, with 15 bases between the two germline ends. This chain's CDR3 is CASSLPWTASYEQYF. The CDR3, as DNA: TGTGCCAGCAGCCTACCTTGGACTGCCTCCTACGAGCAGTACTTC.

This chain uses TRBV27 with TRBJ2-2; the D is unclear. CDR1 is MNHEY, CDR2 SMNVEV, per germline (reference sequence). The V gene lost 0 bases and the J gene lost 1 base, with 6 bases spanning the gap. The CDR3 is made up of 15 amino acids. CDR3 region: CASSLSLGNTGELFF. The CDR3, as DNA: TGTGCCAGCAGTTTATCACTGGGGAACACCGGGGAGCTGTTTTTT.

The genes are TRBV27 and TRBJ1-4; tentatively, D is TRBD1 (5 bases). The CDR3 length is 12 residues. With 8 bases removed from V and 6 bases from J, the gap between germline ends came to 10 bases. CDR1 and CDR2 from the germline V gene are MNHEY and SMNVEV (reference sequence). The CDR3 sequence: CASRDPHEKLFF. CDR3 coding DNA: TGTGCCAGCCGGGACCCCCATGAAAAACTGTTTTTT.

The chain uses TRBV5-1 and TRBJ1-1; D remains unclear. The germline V gene has CDR1 SGHRS and CDR2 YFSETQ. Trimming took 4 bases from V and 1 from J, leaving 11 bases between them. This CDR3 is 14 amino acids long. CDR3 loop: CASSPSLGNTEAFF. CDR3 bases: TGCGCCAGCAGCCCTTCATTGGGGAACACTGAAGCTTTCTTT.

V and J are TRBV7-8 and TRBJ2-7, with D tentatively TRBD2 (5 bases). Trimming pared 7 bases from V and 1 base from J, leaving 11 bases between. This CDR3 region has 13 residues. Germline V gene data show CDR1 as SGHVS and CDR2 as FQNEAQ. The CDR3 is CASTPSWSYEQYF. The CDR3 DNA follows: TGTGCCAGCACACCTAGCTGGTCCTACGAGCAGTACTTC.

The chain combines TRBV28 with TRBJ2-7; no reliable D call. V gave up 2 bases and J gave up 4 bases, with 12 bases separating them. CDR1 and CDR2 from the germline V gene are MDHEN and SYDVKM. This CDR3 spans 14 amino acids. CDR3 DNA sequence: TGTGCCAGCAGTTTAGTACACGGAACATACGAGCAGTACTTC. Amino acid sequence: CASSLVHGTYEQYF.

The gene calls are TRBV11-2 and TRBJ1-5, with a possible D match to TRBD1 (5 bases). Germline CDR1 is SGHAT and CDR2 is FQNNGV. This CDR3 is built from 16 residues. Trimming removed 1 base at V and 3 bases at J, with 13 bases between. CDR3 in amino acids: CASSLGPQGSNQPQHF. The DNA of the CDR3 is TGTGCCAGCAGCTTAGGCCCCCAGGGTTCCAATCAGCCCCAGCATTTT.

This chain uses TRBV29-1 with TRBJ1-2; 9 bases are a match to TRBD1. The CDR3 totals 13 residues. Trimming removed 7 bases from V and 1 base from J; junction bases left unmatched: 4. Germline V gene data show CDR1 as SQVTM and CDR2 as ANQGSEA. Written as DNA, the CDR3 is TGCAGCGGGGGACAGGGCCTTAACTATGGCTACACCTTC. Amino acids: CSGGQGLNYGYTF.

The gene calls are TRBV11-3 and TRBJ2-7, with TRBD2 as a possible D gene (6 bases). This CDR3 contains 16 residues. Trimming stripped 1 base from V and 5 bases from J, with 18 bases between. Germline V gene lookup returns CDR1 SGHNT and CDR2 YENEEA. The CDR3 coding sequence is TGTGCCAGCAGCTTAGGGACGGGAGCAGGGCGCAACGAGCAGTACTTC. Translating it yields CASSLGTGAGRNEQYF.

The rearrangement uses TRBV7-3 and TRBJ1-1, with D hard to call. With 5 bases removed from V and 4 bases from J, the gap between germline ends came to 11 bases. Per germline, CDR1 SGHTA and CDR2 FQGTGA. This CDR3 is 13 amino acids long. The CDR3, as DNA: TGTGCCAGCAGCGCCAAGGGTAGCACTGAAGCTTTCTTT. It specifies CASSAKGSTEAFF.

J is TRBJ1-1 and V is TRBV5-8; D is possibly TRBD1 (6 bases). CDR1 is SGHTS, CDR2 YDEGEE, per germline. The CDR3 covers 17 residues. The V end lost 2 bases, the J end lost 3 bases, and 20 bases lay between the germline ends. The CDR3 sequence: CASSLVRGGGSHTEAFF. The CDR3 DNA reads as TGTGCCAGCAGCTTAGTCAGGGGAGGAGGGTCCCACACTGAAGCTTTCTTT.

The V call is TRBV20-1, the J call TRBJ2-1; D possibly corresponds to TRBD2 (7 bases). V shed 5 bases and J shed 8 bases, with 10 bases lying between them. Germline values: CDR1 DFQATT, CDR2 SNEGSKA (reference sequence). This CDR3 region has 11 residues. CDR3 sequence (DNA): TGCAGTGCTGTGCGGGGGCATGAGCAGTTCTTC. Protein product: CSAVRGHEQFF.

This clone came up once. This sequence joins TRBV18 and TRBJ2-7; 7 bases align to TRBD1. V shed 3 bases, J shed 7 bases, and the junction held 15 bases outside the gene matches. Germline values: CDR1 KGHSH, CDR2 LQKENI. The CDR3 is 16 amino acids. CDR3 sequence reads: CASSPSRRTGYGEQYF. CDR3 bases: TGTGCCAGCTCACCTAGCAGACGGACAGGCTACGGAGAGCAGTACTTC.

This chain connects TRBV5-5 to TRBJ2-7; 8 bases map to TRBD1. Losses at the gene ends were 0 bases for V and 6 bases for J; bases not matched to a gene: 8. The germline V gene has CDR1 SGHKS and CDR2 YYEKEE (reference sequence). This CDR3 comprises 15 residues. The CDR3 protein is CASSLGTGQMGEQYF. Written as DNA, the CDR3 is TGTGCCAGCAGCTTGGGGACAGGGCAGATGGGCGAGCAGTACTTC.

V usage is TRBV10-3 and J usage is TRBJ2-7, with D perhaps TRBD2 (7 bases). Germline CDR1 ENHRY, CDR2 SYGVKD. V was shortened by 8 bases and J by 5 bases, with 22 bases between the two germline ends. This CDR3 comprises 15 residues. The CDR3 DNA follows: TGTGCCATCGGGGGGGAACAGGGTGATGGCGACGAGCAGTACTTC. This translates into CAIGGEQGDGDEQYF.

This chain links TRBV24-1 with TRBJ2-3; the match to TRBD2 covers 7 bases. The ends lost 4 bases at V and 1 base at J; junction bases unmatched: 10. CDR3 size: 17 residues. Germline CDR1 reads KGHDR; CDR2 reads SFDVKD. CDR3 DNA: TGTGCCACCAGTGACCTCCATAGCGGGTCCGGCACAGATACGCAGTATTTT. This encodes CATSDLHSGSGTDTQYF.

The chain couples TRBV15 to TRBJ2-7; 7 nucleotides line up with TRBD1. CDR3 length: 14 amino acids. Germline V gene data show CDR1 as LNHNV and CDR2 as YYDKDF (reference sequence). The V segment lost 4 bases and the J segment 5 bases; nucleotides outside the gene matches: 8. CDR3 region: CATSTGGGIDEQYF. The CDR3 DNA sequence: TGTGCCACCAGCACAGGGGGTGGAATCGACGAGCAGTACTTC.

The CDR3 is CASSSDGTANQPQHF. CDR3 DNA sequence: TGCGCCAGCAGCTCTGACGGGACGGCAAATCAGCCCCAGCATTTT. This chain uses TRBV5-1 with TRBJ1-5; D possibly corresponds to TRBD1 (5 bases). CDR1 SGHRS and CDR2 YFSETQ come from the germline V gene. Trimming removed 3 bases at V and 4 bases at J, with 14 bases between. This CDR3 is 15 amino acids long. The variable domain in full, with the rest retrieved from reference TRBV5-1 and TRBJ1-5, is KAGVTQTPRYLIKTRGQQVTLSCSPISGHRSVSWYQQTPGQGLQFLFEYFSETQRNKGNFPGRFSGRQFSNSRSEMNVSTLELGDSALYLCASSSDGTANQPQHFGDGTRLSIL.